These 2 T cell receptor beta chains came from one sample sequenced in a study of memory CD4+ T cells and cytomegalovirus serostatus. The repertoire was sequenced with immunoSEQ multiplex PCR; TCRdb's copy has only in-frame clones and lacks some. Of 70,000 or so clones in the sample, around four fifths were seen once. The sort gate was single viable CD3+CD4+CD8-CD45RO+ cells for memory CD4+ T cells. The sample was memory CD4+ T cells from blood. The source is an adult in good health and CMV-seropositive.

CDR3 protein: CATQNRKGIEAFF. CDR3 nucleotides: TGTGCCACCCAAAATCGGAAGGGGATTGAAGCTTTCTTT. J is TRBJ1-1 and V is TRBV7-9; TRBD1 might be the D (5 bases). Germline V CDR1 and CDR2: SEHNR, FQNEAQ (reference sequence). The CDR3 is 13 residues long. Trimming removed 10 bases from V and 7 bases from J, with 19 bases in between.

There are a few counts of this clone. V gene TRBV10-3 combines with J gene TRBJ2-2; D is possibly TRBD2 (6 bases). Germline V gene data show CDR1 as ENHRY and CDR2 as SYGVKD. The CDR3 is made up of 15 amino acids. Trimming cost V 3 bases and J 6 bases, with 14 bases left between them. DNA of the CDR3: TGTGCCATCAGTGATGGATCCGGAGGGGCCGGGGAGCTGTTTTTT. It yields the protein CAISDGSGGAGELFF.